This paragraph covers one T cell receptor (beta chain) sequence. Its antigen remains unidentified. This sample is drawn from a study of blood T cells in healthy people across ages. Points from the study as a whole: PBMCs left unsorted prevented a conclusive naive versus antigen-experienced comparison. When one million T cells were used, diversity estimates were thought to be underestimates.

Primers used in a second PCR of roughly 7 to 11 cycles were a sample-barcoded 5' primer and a J-beta primer mix. In TCRdb, the 5' RACE reads were re-called with MiXCR into one record per CDR3 protein. This table has about 640,000 distinct CDR3 sequences, under 30% appearing once. The junction had 9 bases not matched to a gene; V was cut back by 6 bases and J by 1 base. CDR3 length: 14 residues. Germline V gene data show CDR1 as DFQATT and CDR2 as SNEGSKA (reference sequence). The receptor was isolated from a woman aged 80 or older in good health. The chain uses TRBV20-1 and TRBJ2-7, with 7 positions matching TRBD1. Input material: blood. CDR3 region: CSAQTGVPSYEQYF. CDR3 DNA: TGCAGTGCCCAAACAGGGGTACCATCCTACGAGCAGTACTTC.